Only a few counts were recorded for the clone carrying this T cell receptor (beta chain). Naive CD8 libraries used about 19,000 to 1,000,000 sorted cells and 10%, 30% or 50% RNA. The CD8+CD4-CCR7+CD45RA+ phenotype defined the sorted naive CD8 T cells. This entry is derived from a study of molecular identifiers for immune sequencing clone quantification. Study information: The replicate experiment used RNA from around 20,000 or 99,000 naive CD8 cells. This RNA was split into five aliquots, and four of them were sequenced.

TCRdb itself ran the PCR reads through MiXCR, one entry per CDR3 protein. The sample lists about 640,000 distinct CDR3 sequences, just under 20% seen once, with 0.85% to 0.9% in the top ten. Germline V gene lookup returns CDR1 DFQATT and CDR2 SNEGSKA (reference sequence). Between the trimmed V and J ends, which lost 0 bases and 5 bases, there was a span of 14 bases. The CDR3 is made up of 15 amino acids. The chain is built from TRBV20-1 and TRBJ2-4, with TRBD1 as a possible D gene (6 bases). This TCR came from a human donor in good health. Some libraries in this study had Jurkat cell RNA spiked in. Source material: naive CD8+ T cells from blood, with Jurkat cell RNA spiked in. The subset: FACS-sorted CD8+CD4-CCR7+CD45RA+ naive T cells. DNA for the CDR3: TGCAGTGCTAGAGATCAGGCAGGGGACCAAAACATTCAGTACTTC. Protein sequence: CSARDQAGDQNIQYF.